These 25 T cell receptor beta chains came from one sample sequenced in a study of technical replicates of blood from a few donors. This table comes from immunoSEQ multiplex PCR, and its TCRdb copy is limited to in-frame clones, with some not included. Seen here are about 74,000 clones, 95% observed once, and the top ten hold 0.25%. Sequenced: T cells isolated from PBMCs. These receptors were collected from a human donor in good health.

This sequence joins TRBV28 and TRBJ1-1; D gene uncertain. V gave up 2 bases and J gave up 2 bases, with 12 bases separating them. The CDR3 runs 15 residues. Germline CDR1 MDHEN, CDR2 SYDVKM. In DNA form, the CDR3 reads TGTGCCAGCAGTTTAAGTCCCCTAGGCAACACTGAAGCTTTCTTT. Translating gives CASSLSPLGNTEAFF.

The chain employs TRBV9 and TRBJ1-4; D may be TRBD1 (6 bases). Germline V gene data show CDR1 as SGDLS and CDR2 as YYNGEE. The V and J ends lost 4 bases and 8 bases respectively, with 15 bases between them. This CDR3 spans 14 amino acids. The CDR3 DNA reads as TGTGCCAGCAGCCAAGGGGGGGTTAAGGAAAAACTGTTTTTT. It is translated as CASSQGGVKEKLFF. The full variable domain, in which reference TRBV9 and TRBJ1-4 provide the parts outside the CDR3, is DSGVTQTPKHLITATGQRVTLRCSPRSGDLSVYWYQQSLDQGLQFLIQYYNGEERAKGNILERFSAQQFPDLHSELNLSSLELGDSALYFCASSQGGVKEKLFFGSGTQLSVL.

The CDR3 DNA is TGCAGTGTTGGGCCGGGGGAGACCCAGTACTTC. The encoded protein is CSVGPGETQYF. The chain is built from TRBV20-1 and TRBJ2-5, with a tentative D call TRBD2 (5 bases). CDR1 DFQATT and CDR2 SNEGSKA come from the germline V gene (reference sequence). This CDR3 region has 11 residues. The V end was cut by 7 bases, the J end by 5 bases, with 11 bases between.

This chain joins TRBV4-1 and TRBJ2-1; 9 nucleotides line up with TRBD1. Germline lookup yields CDR1 MGHRA and CDR2 YSYEKL. The CDR3 is 15 residues long. Trimming cost V 1 base and J 8 bases; bases outside gene matches: 6. CDR3 bases: TGCGCCAGCAGCCAAGGACAGGGGGTCATGGATGAGCAGTTCTTC. Its protein product is CASSQGQGVMDEQFF.

The gene calls are TRBV19 and TRBJ2-7, with no clear D. The CDR3 has 14 residues. Germline V gene sequence: CDR1 LNHDA, CDR2 SQIVND (reference sequence). Trimming stripped 6 bases from V and 1 base from J, with 13 bases between. The CDR3 nucleotides read TGTGCCAGTAGCCCCGGCGACTTATCCTACGAGCAGTACTTC. Its protein is CASSPGDLSYEQYF.

J is TRBJ1-2 and V is TRBV4-1; D is undetermined. Germline assignment: CDR1 MGHRA and CDR2 YSYEKL. CDR3 length: 15 amino acids. The ends were cut back, 3 bases at V and 5 bases at J, with 16 bases in the middle. The CDR3 loop is CASSHASQAIYGYTF. The CDR3, as DNA: TGCGCCAGCAGCCATGCCTCCCAGGCCATTTATGGCTACACCTTC.

The chain is built from TRBV5-1 and TRBJ1-1; the D gene is possibly TRBD1 (6 bases). The germline gives CDR1 SGHRS, CDR2 YFSETQ. The CDR3 is 16 amino acids. V was clipped by 0 bases and J by 0 bases, with 12 bases between them. The CDR3 protein is CASSLVGAFLNTEAFF. As DNA, the CDR3 is TGCGCCAGCAGCTTGGTGGGGGCTTTTCTGAACACTGAAGCTTTCTTT.

The chain carries TRBV15 and TRBJ2-7; D gene uncertain. There are 11 residues in the CDR3. CDR1 LNHNV and CDR2 YYDKDF come from the germline V gene (reference sequence). The V end lost 5 bases, the J end lost 2 bases, and 4 bases lay between the germline ends. The CDR3 DNA reads as TGTGCCACCAGCCAAACCTACGAGCAGTACTTC. As protein: CATSQTYEQYF.

The genes are TRBV13 and TRBJ1-5; perhaps TRBD1 as D (6 bases). The ends were cut back, 5 bases at V and 1 base at J, with 21 bases in the middle. From germline, CDR1 is PRHDT and CDR2 FYEKMQ (reference sequence). The CDR3 is made up of 18 amino acids. The CDR3 protein is CASSPRPPGDMSNQPQHF. The DNA for the CDR3 is TGTGCCAGCAGCCCACGACCCCCAGGGGATATGAGCAATCAGCCCCAGCATTTT.

The chain has TRBV2 and TRBJ2-1, with 9 positions matching TRBD2. The germline CDR1 and CDR2 sequences are SNHLY and FYNNEI. With 5 bases clipped from V and 13 bases from J, the junction kept 12 bases outside the gene matches. This CDR3 has 14 residues. CDR3 nucleotides: TGTGCCAGCAGTTCCTGGGGGGTTAGCGGGAGTCAGTTCTTC. Translated, it gives CASSSWGVSGSQFF.

The chain is built from TRBV5-4 and TRBJ2-3, with TRBD2 matching over 9 bases. With 3 bases clipped from V and 2 bases from J, the junction kept 4 bases outside the gene matches. From germline, CDR1 is SGHNT and CDR2 YYREEE (reference sequence). The CDR3 runs 15 residues. The CDR3 sequence: CASSSKRGATDTQYF. The CDR3, as DNA: TGTGCCAGCAGCTCCAAGCGGGGGGCCACAGATACGCAGTATTTT.

The chain recombines TRBV11-2 with TRBJ2-1; 11 bases fit TRBD2. Germline CDR1 and CDR2: SGHAT and FQNNGV. The CDR3 extends over 15 amino acids. V lost 4 bases and J lost 5; bases outside the gene matches: 4. This CDR3 reads CASSSSGGINNEQFF. DNA for the CDR3: TGTGCCAGCAGCTCTAGCGGGGGGATTAACAATGAGCAGTTCTTC.

The gene calls are TRBV18 and TRBJ2-7; 7 bases map to TRBD2. Germline V gives CDR1 KGHSH, CDR2 LQKENI. V was clipped by 6 bases and J by 2 bases; unmatched bases: 13. The CDR3 runs to 16 residues. CDR3 sequence (DNA): TGTGCCAGCTCCCATAGGGAGGGGAGCGGGACCTACGAGCAGTACTTC. It codes for CASSHREGSGTYEQYF.

This clone was seen just once. CDR3 DNA sequence: TGTGCCAGCAGTGAATCTTGGGACAGTCTCTCTGGAAACACCATATATTTT. Its protein product is CASSESWDSLSGNTIYF. J is TRBJ1-3 and V is TRBV2, with 7 bases identical to TRBD1. Trimming took 2 bases from V and 0 from J; bases not matched to a gene: 7. CDR3 length: 17 residues. CDR1 and CDR2 from the germline V gene are SNHLY and FYNNEI. Filled out from reference TRBV2 and TRBJ1-3, the complete variable domain reads EPEVTQTPSHQVTQMGQEVILRCVPISNHLYFYWYRQILGQKVEFLVSFYNNEISEKSEIFDDQFSVERPDGSNFTLKIRSTKLEDSAMYFCASSESWDSLSGNTIYFGEGSWLTVV.

The rearrangement links TRBV6-5 to TRBJ2-7; 7 nucleotides agree with TRBD2. The length of the CDR3 is 15 residues. The V gene's germline CDR1 is MNHEY and CDR2 SVGAGI. V was pared by 0 bases and J by 1 base, with 3 bases of the junction left unmatched. The CDR3 reads CASSYSAGESYEQYF. CDR3 DNA sequence: TGTGCCAGCAGTTACTCCGCGGGGGAGTCCTACGAGCAGTACTTC.

The V gene is TRBV4-2, the J gene TRBJ2-2, with 8 positions matching TRBD2. Germline V lookup: CDR1 LGHNA, CDR2 YNFKEQ. The CDR3 is made up of 16 amino acids. The V and J ends lost 0 bases and 6 bases, in that order; junction bases with no gene match: 6. CDR3 coding DNA: TGTGCCAGCAGCCAAGATCGACGGGGGGGCGCCGGGGAGCTGTTTTTT. It codes for CASSQDRRGGAGELFF.

The chain is built from TRBV4-2 and TRBJ2-2; maybe TRBD1 (5 bases). The CDR3 spans 15 residues. Deletions cut 0 bases from V and 3 bases from J, with 8 bases between. CDR1 is LGHNA and CDR2 is YNFKEQ in the germline V gene. The CDR3 loop reads CASSQEGRHTGELFF. The CDR3 nucleotides are TGTGCCAGCAGCCAAGAGGGGCGGCACACCGGGGAGCTGTTTTTT.

This chain joins TRBV6-5 and TRBJ2-2; TRBD2 aligns across 7 bases. The CDR3 is 14 residues long. CDR1 MNHEY and CDR2 SVGAGI come from the germline V gene. Trimming at V came to 8 bases and at J to 1 base, leaving 4 bases not matched to a gene. This CDR3 reads CASLAGVNTGELFF. The CDR3 nucleotides read TGTGCCAGCCTGGCGGGGGTGAACACCGGGGAGCTGTTTTTT.

The genes are TRBV7-9 and TRBJ1-1; no clear D. The germline V and J ends were trimmed by 2 bases and 1 base, with 8 bases remaining between them. Germline V CDR1 and CDR2: SEHNR, FQNEAQ (reference sequence). This CDR3 comprises 14 residues. The CDR3 DNA reads as TGTGCCAGCAGCTTATACCGAGAGAACACTGAAGCTTTCTTT. Translating gives CASSLYRENTEAFF.

The chain couples TRBV29-1 to TRBJ2-2, with TRBD2 identical over 8 bases. This CDR3 has 15 amino acids. The germline V gene has CDR1 SQVTM and CDR2 ANQGSEA. V lost 4 bases to trimming and J lost 6 bases; unmatched junction nucleotides: 10. The CDR3 nucleotides are TGCAGCGTTGGGGTCCGGGCGGGGGGCGCCGGGGAGCTGTTTTTT. Residues: CSVGVRAGGAGELFF.

This chain joins TRBV6-1 and TRBJ1-5; D call uncertain. From germline, CDR1 is MNHNS and CDR2 SASEGT. The CDR3 has 15 amino acids. Deletions cut 3 bases from V and 0 bases from J, with 9 bases between. CDR3 nucleotide sequence: TGTGCCAGCAGTGAGAGCGGTTATAGCAATCAGCCCCAGCATTTT. Translating it yields CASSESGYSNQPQHF.

This sequence joins TRBV6-1 and TRBJ1-5; weak D call: TRBD1 (6 bases). CDR1 is MNHNS and CDR2 is SASEGT in the germline V gene. CDR3 length: 13 amino acids. V was pared by 9 bases and J by 0 bases, with 9 bases between. In DNA form, the CDR3 reads TGTGCCAGTGACAGGTTTAGCAATCAGCCCCAGCATTTT. This encodes CASDRFSNQPQHF.

The V gene is TRBV7-8, the J gene TRBJ2-3; TRBD2 matches 13 bases. CDR3 length equals 17 residues. Germline CDR1 is SGHVS and CDR2 is FQNEAQ. V gave up 5 bases and J gave up 2 bases; unmatched junction bases: 7. CDR3 nucleotide sequence: TGTGCCAGCAGCCTCCCGACTAGCGGGGGGCACACAGATACGCAGTATTTT. It translates to CASSLPTSGGHTDTQYF. Looking up the rest from reference TRBV7-8 and TRBJ2-3 gives the full variable domain: GAGVSQSPRYKVAKRGQDVALRCDPISGHVSLFWYQQALGQGPEFLTYFQNEAQLDKSGLPSDRFFAERPEGSVSTLKIQRTQQEDSAVYLCASSLPTSGGHTDTQYFGPGTRLTVL.

The chain joins TRBV7-9 to TRBJ2-7, with TRBD1 identical over 10 bases. V lost 4 bases to trimming and J lost 6 bases; unmatched junction nucleotides: 9. The CDR3 totals 15 residues. The V gene's germline CDR1 is SEHNR and CDR2 FQNEAQ (reference sequence). The CDR3 sequence: CASSWGGTGDREQYF. The CDR3 DNA is TGTGCCAGCAGCTGGGGGGGGACAGGGGACCGCGAGCAGTACTTC.

This clone was counted once. V and J are TRBV10-3 and TRBJ2-7; D might be TRBD2 (6 bases). Trimming removed 3 bases from V and 2 bases from J, with 20 bases in between. From germline, CDR1 is ENHRY and CDR2 SYGVKD. The length of the CDR3 is 17 residues. This CDR3 is CAISEFFGSGVAYEQYF. The CDR3 nucleotides read TGTGCCATCAGTGAATTTTTTGGGTCGGGGGTAGCCTACGAGCAGTACTTC.